The text below deals with one T cell receptor beta chain. The antigen is not known. Trimming removed 0 bases from V and 7 bases from J, with 3 bases in between. This CDR3 has 11 amino acids. In germline, CDR1 is MNHNY, CDR2 SVGAGI (reference sequence). Sequenced by immunoSEQ multiplex PCR; TCRdb stores in-frame clones only, minus some. Of 150,000 to 200,000 clones detected, about 92% appear once; the ten largest clones hold 5% to 6.5%. These data originate in a study of T cell responses to AZD1222 COVID-19 vaccine. Whole-study findings and limits: Donors were largely white British and mainly female; clonal diversity was possibly underestimated.

This sequence joins TRBV6-6 and TRBJ1-2; D remains ambiguous. This TCR derives from an adult who received the AZD1222 COVID-19 vaccine. The source material was peripheral blood, sampled 28 days after the second AZD1222 dose. The CDR3 sequence is CASSYSRGYTF. The CDR3 nucleotides are TGTGCCAGCAGTTACTCGCGTGGCTACACCTTC.